Given below is one T cell receptor beta chain in context. The data originate from a study of technical replicates of blood from a few donors. Germline lookup yields CDR1 LGHNT and CDR2 FRNRAP. This CDR3 has 14 residues. V was shortened by 5 bases and J by 6 bases, with 16 bases between the two germline ends. Measured with immunoSEQ multiplex PCR; TCRdb has only the in-frame clones, and not every one. Here the sample spans tens of thousands of clones, approximately 92% being singletons. The material sequenced was T cells isolated from PBMCs. The chain joins TRBV12-5 to TRBJ1-2, with a tentative D call TRBD1 (5 bases). The TCR sequence derives from a human donor in good health. The CDR3 DNA sequence: TGTGCTAGTGGTCTGGGGGAGCAGGAGCATGGCTACACCTTC. It translates to CASGLGEQEHGYTF.